The source of this T cell receptor (beta chain) is a study of blood T cell repertoires in COVID-19 (dated by TCRdb to about 2020). For the study in its entirety: Collaborator samples came from the United States, Italy and Spain and covered acute and convalescent phases of COVID-19. The material from the prospective study consisted of cDNA or gDNA derived from T cells, B-cell-depleted T cells, or PBMCs. The dataset comprised deeply sampled blood TCRbeta repertoires from subjects exposed to, actively infected with, or recovered from COVID-19. The repertoires were made available in a free public database intended to serve as a resource for research on the immune response to SARS-CoV-2. The samples were drawn from the first 160 participants of the ongoing ImmuneRACE study and from 1,200 or so subjects provided by 6 global collaborators. Nearly every sample came with metadata listing a de-identified subject ID, COVID-19 status, age in years and sex. Where HLA class I and class II types were available, the types were taken from metadata supplied by the sample provider, not from assay-based typing. What the research found in general, with its limitations: How much clinical and demographic metadata was included differed by source and by participant, and the metadata was provided uncurated.

The junction carries 10 bases between V and J, which are trimmed by 0 bases and 1 base respectively. The CDR3 spans 15 residues, from the cysteine through the phenylalanine. Of all the DNA, just the CDR3 is kept, 45 bases in frame from base 1. For CDR1 and CDR2, the germline V gene lists SGHRS and YFSETQ. TCRbeta CDR3 regions were amplified from genomic DNA by means of the immunoSEQ Assay, a bias-controlled multiplex PCR. The original methods were these. The number of nucleated cells in each sample was estimated from the amplification of reference gene primers within the assay. To quantify the absolute abundance of each unique TCRbeta CDR3 rearrangement, sequence reads were collapsed and filtered. For each sample, productive Simpson clonality was calculated as the square root of Simpson's diversity index over productive rearrangements. In TCRdb, the immuneACCESS table is reduced to in-frame sequences with V and J assigned. These tables do not hold every clone; where another copy was compared, an unresolved V gene accounts for under half, and the others remain unexplained. V and J calls plus clone size are reproduced from that table; the DNA served to infer D and trimming. Here the sample has approximately 400,000 clones; 80% to 85% occur a single time. Approximately 5% of the sample is taken by the ten largest.

There are a few counts of this clone. The specificity of this receptor is unknown. No base quality information exists; no much larger clone differs at one position. In the prospective study, participants were about 18 to 90 years old, resided in 24 geographic areas of the United States, and were enrolled through a virtual design. In the prospective study, cohorts were assigned on the basis of participant-reported clinical history obtained from a screening survey and a study questionnaire. Recovered participants in ImmuneRACE Cohort 3 were defined by two consecutive negative NP/OP PCR tests, clearance by a healthcare professional, or resolution of symptoms. Each participant in the prospective study had whole blood, serum and a nasopharyngeal or oropharyngeal swab collected by mobile phlebotomists. Additional blood draws and questionnaires over an approximately 2-month period could optionally be provided by prospective study participants. Before DNA extraction, blood samples from the prospective study were shipped at room temperature or frozen.

The chain is encoded by TRBV5-1 joined to TRBJ1-1; TRBD1 is possibly the D segment (5 matching bases). Sequencing was done on a sample of PBMCs or T cells enriched from blood (not recorded which). This TCR was sampled from a woman in her forties or fifties who had recovered from COVID-19. The CDR3: CASSLEGQTNTEAFF. The DNA reads TGCGCCAGCAGCTTGGAGGGGCAGACGAACACTGAAGCTTTCTTT.